Presented here are 25 T cell receptor beta chains from one specimen sequenced in a study of blood T cell repertoires in COVID-19. Produced via immunoSEQ multiplex PCR; TCRdb's table is partial and in-frame only. The sample has about 160,000 clones, 87% seen once. The material sequenced was peripheral blood. The source is a woman in her fifties or sixties who had recovered from COVID-19.

In this sample, this clone turned up a few times. The rearrangement joins TRBV19 to TRBJ2-2, with D unclear. V was clipped by 3 bases and J by 1 base, with 6 bases between them. The CDR3 contains 14 residues. In germline, CDR1 is LNHDA, CDR2 SQIVND (reference sequence). DNA for the CDR3: TGTGCCAGTAGTATTTTATGGAACACCGGGGAGCTGTTTTTT. Translating it yields CASSILWNTGELFF.

Here the CDR3 reads CASSLARNYGYTF. CDR3 bases: TGTGCCAGCAGTTTAGCACGGAACTATGGCTACACCTTC. The chain carries TRBV28 and TRBJ1-2; D unresolved. Germline assignment: CDR1 MDHEN and CDR2 SYDVKM. CDR3 length equals 13 residues. Trimming removed 2 bases from V and 2 bases from J, with 6 bases in between.

V usage is TRBV2 and J usage is TRBJ1-1; D unclear. V gave up 6 bases and J gave up 3 bases, with 11 bases separating them. The CDR3 length is 13 residues. Germline CDR1 reads SNHLY; CDR2 reads FYNNEI. CDR3: CASRGGPDTEAFF. As DNA, the CDR3 is TGTGCCAGCAGAGGTGGGCCGGACACTGAAGCTTTCTTT.

There are many counts of this clone. V is TRBV11-1 and J is TRBJ2-3; 8 bases agree with TRBD1. V shed 7 bases, J shed 3 bases, and the junction held 9 bases outside the gene matches. Germline-derived CDR1 and CDR2 are SGHAT and FQDESV (reference sequence). The CDR3 runs 15 residues. CDR3 bases: TGTGCCAGCACCTACGGACAGGGTGGGACAGATACGCAGTATTTT. Protein sequence: CASTYGQGGTDTQYF.

The chain joins TRBV3-1 (or the pseudogene TRBV3-2) to TRBJ2-5, with D possibly being TRBD2 (6 bases). CDR3 length: 15 amino acids. The germline V gene has CDR1 LGHDT and CDR2 YNNKEL (reference sequence). V was clipped by 1 base and J by 0 bases, with 9 bases between them. Here the CDR3 reads CASSQGPSDQETQYF. In DNA, the CDR3 is TGTGCCAGCAGCCAAGGTCCTAGCGACCAAGAGACCCAGTACTTC.

The chain recombines TRBV4-1 with TRBJ2-1; no definite D call. Between the trimmed V and J ends, which lost 0 bases and 6 bases, there was a span of 9 bases. CDR1 is MGHRA and CDR2 is YSYEKL in the germline V gene. The CDR3 consists of 14 residues. The CDR3 region has the DNA TGCGCCAGCAGCCAAGATACCCCGGGCAATGAGCAGTTCTTC. The encoded protein is CASSQDTPGNEQFF.

The CDR3 sequence is CASSYPAGRLTGELFF. CDR3 DNA sequence: TGTGCCAGTAGTTACCCGGCCGGCAGACTTACCGGGGAGCTGTTTTTT. The genes are TRBV19 and TRBJ2-2; D is uncertain. Germline V lookup: CDR1 LNHDA, CDR2 SQIVND (reference sequence). Trimming removed 5 bases at V and 5 bases at J, with 18 bases between. This CDR3 is built from 16 residues.

This clone was picked up a small number of times. This chain joins TRBV2 and TRBJ2-6; 7 bases line up with TRBD1. Germline trimming cut 4 bases from V and 1 base from J; bases unmatched to any gene: 4. The germline V gene encodes CDR1 SNHLY and CDR2 FYNNEI. The CDR3 length is 16 residues. CDR3: CASSVGQISGANVLTF. CDR3 sequence (DNA): TGTGCCAGCAGTGTGGGACAGATATCTGGGGCCAACGTCCTGACTTTC. Full variable domain (remainder filled in from reference TRBV2 and TRBJ2-6): EPEVTQTPSHQVTQMGQEVILRCVPISNHLYFYWYRQILGQKVEFLVSFYNNEISEKSEIFDDQFSVERPDGSNFTLKIRSTKLEDSAMYFCASSVGQISGANVLTFGAGSRLTVL.

The rearrangement links TRBV5-1 to TRBJ2-3; 8 bases map to TRBD2. Germline-derived CDR1 and CDR2 are SGHRS and YFSETQ. The J segment lost 4 bases and the V segment lost 0 bases, leaving 1 base of the junction unmatched. CDR3 length equals 14 residues. The DNA for the CDR3 is TGCGCCAGCAGCTTGGCGGGGGGGGCAGATACGCAGTATTTT. This translates into CASSLAGGADTQYF. The full variable domain, rest sourced from reference TRBV5-1 and TRBJ2-3, is KAGVTQTPRYLIKTRGQQVTLSCSPISGHRSVSWYQQTPGQGLQFLFEYFSETQRNKGNFPGRFSGRQFSNSRSEMNVSTLELGDSALYLCASSLAGGADTQYFGPGTRLTVL.

CDR3 sequence (DNA): TGTGCCAGCAGTTACTCCGAGTCTCAGCCCCAGCATTTT. This sequence encodes CASSYSESQPQHF. The gene calls are TRBV6-5 and TRBJ1-5; D is ambiguous. From germline, CDR1 is MNHEY and CDR2 SVGAGI. The CDR3 length is 13 residues. Trimming stripped 0 bases from V and 6 bases from J, with 6 bases between.

J is TRBJ2-7 and V is TRBV4-1; D perhaps matches TRBD2 (6 bases). V dropped 1 base and J dropped 6 bases, with 10 bases sitting between them. Germline assignment: CDR1 MGHRA and CDR2 YSYEKL. The CDR3 has 13 residues. The chain's CDR3 is CASSQVRGSEQYF. The DNA for the CDR3 is TGCGCCAGCAGCCAAGTACGGGGGAGCGAGCAGTACTTC.

This sequence joins TRBV4-1 and TRBJ2-1, with 11 positions matching TRBD1. The germline gives CDR1 MGHRA, CDR2 YSYEKL. The CDR3 is made up of 16 amino acids. V dropped 0 bases and J dropped 12; count of bases not matched to a gene: 10. The CDR3 is CASSQDLRTGGAGQFF. The CDR3, as DNA: TGCGCCAGCAGCCAAGATCTCCGGACAGGGGGCGCAGGGCAGTTCTTC.

The chain recombines TRBV5-1 with TRBJ1-1; D is ambiguous. Trimming shortened V by 0 bases and J by 7 bases, and 7 bases separated the two germline ends. Germline V gene sequence: CDR1 SGHRS, CDR2 YFSETQ. This CDR3 spans 12 amino acids. CDR3 residues: CASSLGAGEAFF. The CDR3, as DNA: TGCGCCAGCAGCTTGGGGGCAGGTGAAGCTTTCTTT.

V is TRBV10-3 and J is TRBJ1-5, with 9 positions matching TRBD1. Germline trimming cut 3 bases from V and 4 bases from J; bases unmatched to any gene: 4. The CDR3 has 15 amino acids. Germline V CDR1 and CDR2: ENHRY, SYGVKD. Here the CDR3 reads CAISDGDRDNQPQHF. Here the CDR3 DNA reads TGTGCCATCAGTGACGGGGACAGGGATAATCAGCCCCAGCATTTT.

V usage is TRBV20-1 and J usage is TRBJ2-5; D unclear. This CDR3 has 10 residues. The germline V gene has CDR1 DFQATT and CDR2 SNEGSKA (reference sequence). With 7 bases removed from V and 4 bases from J, the gap between germline ends came to 7 bases. The CDR3 sequence: CSVFRETQYF. The CDR3, as DNA: TGCAGTGTGTTCCGAGAGACCCAGTACTTC.

The rearrangement uses TRBV5-6 and TRBJ1-1, with D perhaps matching TRBD1 (6 bases). Trimming stripped 5 bases from V and 1 base from J, with 15 bases between. The CDR3 has 15 amino acids. The germline V gene encodes CDR1 SGHDT and CDR2 YYEEEE. The CDR3 DNA follows: TGTGCCAGCAGTACCTGGGGGCTTGGGAACACTGAAGCTTTCTTT. Protein product: CASSTWGLGNTEAFF.

This clone was detected a few times. The V and J genes are TRBV18 and TRBJ1-6; D is unresolved. The CDR3 covers 15 residues. V shed 3 bases and J shed 7 bases, with 13 bases lying between them. The germline V gene has CDR1 KGHSH and CDR2 LQKENI. For the CDR3, the DNA is TGTGCCAGCTCACCGCCCACTCCAGCGAATTCACCCCTCCACTTT. Residues: CASSPPTPANSPLHF.

The chain uses TRBV7-3 and TRBJ1-1; tentatively, D is TRBD1 (5 bases). The germline gives CDR1 SGHTA, CDR2 FQGTGA. Trimming shortened V by 3 bases and J by 3 bases, and 8 bases separated the two germline ends. The length of the CDR3 is 13 residues. This chain's CDR3 is CASSFDSHTEAFF. The CDR3, as DNA: TGTGCCAGCAGCTTCGACAGCCACACTGAAGCTTTCTTT.

This chain joins TRBV5-5 and TRBJ1-2, with TRBD1 matching over 8 bases. The germline V gene encodes CDR1 SGHKS and CDR2 YYEKEE (reference sequence). V was pared by 4 bases and J by 4 bases, with 18 bases of the junction left unmatched. The CDR3 sequence is 18 residues long. Written as DNA, the CDR3 is TGTGCCAGCAGCCCTTGGGCAGGGGGCGCCTCCGGGGGCTATGGCTACACCTTC. It translates to CASSPWAGGASGGYGYTF.

The rearrangement joins TRBV18 to TRBJ1-4; D possibly corresponds to TRBD1 (5 bases). CDR1 is KGHSH and CDR2 is LQKENI in the germline V gene. V was trimmed by 2 bases and J by 8 bases, leaving 9 bases between them. The CDR3 loop spans 13 amino acids. CDR3 protein: CASSPGAGEKLFF. In DNA, the CDR3 is TGTGCCAGCTCACCAGGGGCAGGGGAAAAACTGTTTTTT.

The rearrangement links TRBV6-6 to TRBJ1-1, with D tentatively TRBD1 (6 bases). In germline, CDR1 is MNHNY, CDR2 SVGAGI (reference sequence). The CDR3 is 15 amino acids. Deletions cut 5 bases from V and 3 bases from J, with 16 bases between. The CDR3 coding sequence is TGTGCCAGCAGTCTCCAGGCAGGGGTCGACACTGAAGCTTTCTTT. Protein: CASSLQAGVDTEAFF.

The rearrangement uses TRBV18 and TRBJ1-2; D is unclear. V was cut by 6 bases and J by 5 bases, with 16 bases left in between. Germline loops: CDR1 KGHSH, CDR2 LQKENI. CDR3 length equals 14 residues. The CDR3 DNA is TGTGCCAGCTCGCCTAGCCGGACGAGTTATGGCTACACCTTC. It codes for CASSPSRTSYGYTF.

The rearrangement links TRBV28 to TRBJ1-5; the D is unclear. Trimming pared 6 bases from V and 5 bases from J, leaving 14 bases between. Germline V lookup: CDR1 MDHEN, CDR2 SYDVKM. CDR3 size: 14 residues. The CDR3 region has the DNA TGTGCCAGCAGACGGGTCTACGGGGATCAGCCCCAGCATTTT. It encodes CASRRVYGDQPQHF.

The V and J genes are TRBV5-4 and TRBJ1-1; a weak D match, TRBD1 (6 bases). The CDR3 length is 14 residues. V was cut by 2 bases and J by 5 bases, with 13 bases left in between. Germline CDR1 and CDR2: SGHNT and YYREEE (reference sequence). CDR3 sequence reads: CASSLQGLGTEAFF. CDR3 in DNA: TGTGCCAGCAGCTTACAGGGCTTGGGGACTGAAGCTTTCTTT.

As DNA, the CDR3 is TGTGCCTGGAGTGCACACAGGGGACCTAGCAATCAGCCCCAGCATTTT. Amino acid sequence: CAWSAHRGPSNQPQHF. This chain connects TRBV30 to TRBJ1-5; 7 positions match TRBD1. Germline V gene sequence: CDR1 GTSNPN, CDR2 SVGIG (reference sequence). V dropped 1 base and J dropped 0; count of bases not matched to a gene: 6. The CDR3 contains 16 residues.